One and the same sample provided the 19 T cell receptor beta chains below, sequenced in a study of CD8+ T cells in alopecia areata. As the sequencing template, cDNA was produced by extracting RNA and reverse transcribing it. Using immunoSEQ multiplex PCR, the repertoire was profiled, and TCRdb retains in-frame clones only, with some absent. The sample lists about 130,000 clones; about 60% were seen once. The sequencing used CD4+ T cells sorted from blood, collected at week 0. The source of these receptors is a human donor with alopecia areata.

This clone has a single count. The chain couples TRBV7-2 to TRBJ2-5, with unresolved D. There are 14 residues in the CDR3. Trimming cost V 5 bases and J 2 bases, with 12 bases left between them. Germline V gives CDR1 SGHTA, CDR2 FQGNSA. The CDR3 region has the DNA TGTGCCAGCAGCCCCAGACGCGCACAAGAGACCCAGTACTTC. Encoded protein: CASSPRRAQETQYF.

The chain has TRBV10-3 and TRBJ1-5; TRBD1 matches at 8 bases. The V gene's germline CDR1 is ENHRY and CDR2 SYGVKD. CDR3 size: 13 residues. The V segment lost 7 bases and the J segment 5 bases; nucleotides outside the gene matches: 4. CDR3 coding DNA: TGTGCCATCACAGGGGGCGCCTATCAGCCCCAGCATTTT. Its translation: CAITGGAYQPQHF.

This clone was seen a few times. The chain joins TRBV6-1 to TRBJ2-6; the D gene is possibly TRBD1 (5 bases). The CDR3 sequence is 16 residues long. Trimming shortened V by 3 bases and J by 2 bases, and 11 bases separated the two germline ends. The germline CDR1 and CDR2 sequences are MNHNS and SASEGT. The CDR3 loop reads CASSERQGAGANVLTF. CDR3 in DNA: TGTGCCAGCAGTGAGCGGCAGGGTGCTGGGGCCAACGTCCTGACTTTC.

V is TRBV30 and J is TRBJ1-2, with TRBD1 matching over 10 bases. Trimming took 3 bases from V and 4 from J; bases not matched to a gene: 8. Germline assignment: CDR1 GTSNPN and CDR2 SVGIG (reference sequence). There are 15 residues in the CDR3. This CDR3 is CAWSQPGQGIYGYTF. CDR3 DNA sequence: TGTGCCTGGAGCCAACCGGGACAGGGGATCTATGGCTACACCTTC. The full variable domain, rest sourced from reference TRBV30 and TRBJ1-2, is SQTIHQWPATLVQPVGSPLSLECTVEGTSNPNLYWYRQAAGRGLQLLFYSVGIGQISSEVPQNLSASRPQDRQFILSSKKLLLSDSGFYLCAWSQPGQGIYGYTFGSGTRLTVV.

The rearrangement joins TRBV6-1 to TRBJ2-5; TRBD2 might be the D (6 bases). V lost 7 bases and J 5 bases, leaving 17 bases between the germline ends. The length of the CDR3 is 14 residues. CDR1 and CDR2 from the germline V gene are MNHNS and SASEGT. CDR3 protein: CASISGGTWETQYF. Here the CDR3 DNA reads TGTGCCAGCATTTCTGGGGGGACCTGGGAGACCCAGTACTTC.

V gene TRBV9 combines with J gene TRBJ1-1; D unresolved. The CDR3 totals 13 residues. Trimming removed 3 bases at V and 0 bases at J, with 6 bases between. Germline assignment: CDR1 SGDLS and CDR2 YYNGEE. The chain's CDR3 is CASSARMNTEAFF. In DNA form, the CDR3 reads TGTGCCAGCAGCGCCCGCATGAACACTGAAGCTTTCTTT.

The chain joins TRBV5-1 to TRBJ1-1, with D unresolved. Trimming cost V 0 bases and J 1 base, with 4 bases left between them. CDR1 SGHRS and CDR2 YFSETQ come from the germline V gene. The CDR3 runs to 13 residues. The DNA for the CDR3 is TGCGCCAGCAGCTTGGATCGGAACACTGAAGCTTTCTTT. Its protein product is CASSLDRNTEAFF. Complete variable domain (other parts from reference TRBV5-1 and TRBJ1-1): KAGVTQTPRYLIKTRGQQVTLSCSPISGHRSVSWYQQTPGQGLQFLFEYFSETQRNKGNFPGRFSGRQFSNSRSEMNVSTLELGDSALYLCASSLDRNTEAFFGQGTRLTVV.

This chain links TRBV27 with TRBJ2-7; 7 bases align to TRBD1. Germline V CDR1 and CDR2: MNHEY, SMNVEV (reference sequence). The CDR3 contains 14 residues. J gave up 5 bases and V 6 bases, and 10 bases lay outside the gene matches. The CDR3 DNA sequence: TGTGCCAGCAGATTGACAGGGTTGGGGCACGAGCAGTACTTC. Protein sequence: CASRLTGLGHEQYF.

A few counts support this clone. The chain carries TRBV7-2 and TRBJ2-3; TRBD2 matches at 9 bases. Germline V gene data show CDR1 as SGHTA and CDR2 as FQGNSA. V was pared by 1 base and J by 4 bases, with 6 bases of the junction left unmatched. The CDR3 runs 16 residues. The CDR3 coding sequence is TGTGCCAGCAGCTTAGGGGGACTAGCCTTCGCAGATACGCAGTATTTT. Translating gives CASSLGGLAFADTQYF.

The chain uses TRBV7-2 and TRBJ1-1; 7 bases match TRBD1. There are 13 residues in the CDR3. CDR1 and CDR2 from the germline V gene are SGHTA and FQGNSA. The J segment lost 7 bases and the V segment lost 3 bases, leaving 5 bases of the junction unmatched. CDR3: CASSFGGQREAFF. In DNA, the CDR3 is TGTGCCAGCAGCTTTGGGGGACAGCGTGAAGCTTTCTTT.

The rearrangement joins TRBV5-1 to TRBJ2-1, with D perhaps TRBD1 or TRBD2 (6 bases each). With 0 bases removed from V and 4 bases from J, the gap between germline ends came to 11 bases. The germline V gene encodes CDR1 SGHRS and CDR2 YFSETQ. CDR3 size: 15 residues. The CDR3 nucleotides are TGCGCCAGCAGCTTGGTCACAGGGAGGTACAATGAGCAGTTCTTC. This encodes CASSLVTGRYNEQFF.

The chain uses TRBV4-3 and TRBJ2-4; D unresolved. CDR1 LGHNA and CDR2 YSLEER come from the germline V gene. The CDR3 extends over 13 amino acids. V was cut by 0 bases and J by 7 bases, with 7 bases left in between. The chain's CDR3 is CASSQEAYNIQYF. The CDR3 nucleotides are TGCGCCAGCAGCCAAGAGGCGTATAACATTCAGTACTTC.

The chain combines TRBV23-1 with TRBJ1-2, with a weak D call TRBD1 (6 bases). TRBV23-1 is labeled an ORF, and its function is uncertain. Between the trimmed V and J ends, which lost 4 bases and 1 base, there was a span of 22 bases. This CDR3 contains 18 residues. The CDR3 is CASSPPVAGTPNNYGYTF. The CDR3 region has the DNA TGCGCCAGCAGTCCCCCGGTTGCGGGGACACCCAATAACTATGGCTACACCTTC.

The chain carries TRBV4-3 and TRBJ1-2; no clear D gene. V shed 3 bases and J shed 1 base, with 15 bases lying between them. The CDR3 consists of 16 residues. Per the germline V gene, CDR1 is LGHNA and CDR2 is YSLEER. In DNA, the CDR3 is TGCGCCAGCAGCCAGACCGGACCAACCGATAACTATGGCTACACCTTC. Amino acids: CASSQTGPTDNYGYTF.

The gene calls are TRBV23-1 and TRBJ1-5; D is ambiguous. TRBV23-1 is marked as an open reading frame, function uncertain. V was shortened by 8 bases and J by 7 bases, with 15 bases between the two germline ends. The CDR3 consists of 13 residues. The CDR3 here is CASAPHPGQPQHF. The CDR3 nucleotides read TGCGCCAGCGCTCCTCACCCCGGACAGCCCCAGCATTTT.

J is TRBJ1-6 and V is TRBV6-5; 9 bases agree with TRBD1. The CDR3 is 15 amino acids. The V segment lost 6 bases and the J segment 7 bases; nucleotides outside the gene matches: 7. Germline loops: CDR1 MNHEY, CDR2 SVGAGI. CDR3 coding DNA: TGTGCCAGCAGCCGGACAGGGGAGAGGAATTCACCCCTCCACTTT. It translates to CASSRTGERNSPLHF.

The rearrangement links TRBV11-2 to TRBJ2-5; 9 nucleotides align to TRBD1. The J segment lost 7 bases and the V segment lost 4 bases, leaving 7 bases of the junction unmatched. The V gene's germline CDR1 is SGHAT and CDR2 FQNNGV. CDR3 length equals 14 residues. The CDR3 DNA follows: TGTGCCAGCAGCTGGGGACAGGGACCCTGGACCCAGTACTTC. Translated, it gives CASSWGQGPWTQYF.

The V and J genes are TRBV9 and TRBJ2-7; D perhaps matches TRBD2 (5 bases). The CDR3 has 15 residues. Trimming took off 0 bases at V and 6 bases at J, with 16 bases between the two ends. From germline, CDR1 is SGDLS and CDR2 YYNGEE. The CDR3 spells CASSVETGERVEQYF. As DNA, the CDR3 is TGTGCCAGCAGCGTAGAAACCGGGGAGCGAGTCGAGCAGTACTTC.

This CDR3 is CASSPGTGSQPQHF. CDR3 nucleotides: TGTGCCAGCTCTCCCGGAACGGGGTCCCAGCCCCAGCATTTT. The chain has TRBV18 and TRBJ1-5; D uncertain. V gave up 6 bases and J gave up 7 bases, with 16 bases separating them. This CDR3 is 14 amino acids long. Germline assignment: CDR1 KGHSH and CDR2 LQKENI. The whole variable domain, remainder taken from reference TRBV18 and TRBJ1-5, is NAGVMQNPRHLVRRRGQEARLRCSPMKGHSHVYWYRQLPEEGLKFMVYLQKENIIDESGMPKERFSAEFPKEGPSILRIQQVVRGDSAAYFCASSPGTGSQPQHFGDGTRLSIL.